This T cell receptor (beta chain) was obtained from a study of T-cell reconstitution after alpha-beta-depleted transplantation in children. General observations from the study: TCRbeta diversity was high at day 60 in some patients (a result of surviving recipient T cells and thymic progenitors). Where alpha-beta T cells came from about two months after transplant was reportedly several hundred expanded graft clones.

V was clipped by 5 bases and J by 4 bases, with 15 bases between them. Germline values: CDR1 MDHEN, CDR2 SYDVKM. CDR3 length: 15 residues. For this clonotype: The antigen remains undetermined.

TCRbeta library construction was performed incorporating unique molecular identifiers. MiXCR, run by TCRdb on the PCR reads, gives a single entry per CDR3 protein. The data show 140,000 to 150,000 distinct CDR3 sequences, with roughly 8.8% seen just once and roughly 18% held by the top ten. Sequences were derived from PBMCs, mostly from graft donor cells, sampled 180 days after TCRalphabeta/CD19-depleted stem cell transplant. The rearrangement joins TRBV28 to TRBJ1-3, with a tentative D call TRBD1 (6 bases). The sequence came from a female patient aged 2 to 10 who had a stem cell transplant for congenital amegakaryocytic thrombocytopenia, so the T cells may come from the graft donor. CDR3 in amino acids: CASSLGQTLGNTIYF. DNA for the CDR3: TGTGCCAGCAGTCTCGGACAGACTCTCGGAAACACCATATATTTT. The full variable domain, its missing parts supplied by reference TRBV28 and TRBJ1-3, is DVKVTQSSRYLVKRTGEKVFLECVQDMDHENMFWYRQDPGLGLRLIYFSYDVKMKEKGDIPEGYSVSREKKERFSLILESASTNQTSMYLCASSLGQTLGNTIYFGEGSWLTVV.